These 20 T cell receptor beta chains share one sample of origin, sequenced in a study of blood T cell repertoires in COVID-19. Only in-frame clones appear in the TCRdb table, and some are missing; sequencing was by immunoSEQ multiplex PCR. The table has 90,000 to 120,000 clones, about 89% seen once. The sample consisted of peripheral blood. Receptors originate from a human donor in a cohort sampled during active COVID-19.

The rearrangement uses TRBV20-1 and TRBJ1-1; D is unclear. The CDR3 spans 12 residues. Deletions cut 3 bases from V and 0 bases from J, with 5 bases between. Germline values: CDR1 DFQATT, CDR2 SNEGSKA (reference sequence). The CDR3 protein is CSASTVNTEAFF. DNA for the CDR3: TGCAGTGCTAGTACAGTGAACACTGAAGCTTTCTTT.

This chain connects TRBV21-1 to TRBJ1-5; the DNA was not used to check the table's D call, TRBD1. TRBV21-1 constitutes a pseudogene. This CDR3 has 15 residues. The CDR3 sequence is CASSKGTGGYLPQHF. The CDR3 coding sequence is TGTGCCAGCAGCAAAGGAACAGGGGGTTACTTGCCCCAGCATTTT.

The rearrangement joins TRBV5-1 to TRBJ2-3; TRBD2 is a possible D gene (6 bases). V was pared by 4 bases and J by 1 base, with 16 bases between. The CDR3 sequence is 16 residues long. The germline CDR1 and CDR2 sequences are SGHRS and YFSETQ. CDR3 nucleotide sequence: TGCGCCAGCAGCGAGGGTGGGGGGTTCGGCACAGATACGCAGTATTTT. This encodes CASSEGGGFGTDTQYF.

This chain connects TRBV6-5 to TRBJ2-7, with D maybe TRBD1 (5 bases). The CDR3 runs to 15 residues. Germline-derived CDR1 and CDR2 are MNHEY and SVGAGI. V was shortened by 0 bases and J by 4 bases, with 13 bases between the two germline ends. The DNA of the CDR3 is TGTGCCAGCAGTTACTCCTCGCAGGGTGGGTACGAGCAGTACTTC. Its translation: CASSYSSQGGYEQYF.

V gene TRBV5-1 combines with J gene TRBJ2-7, with TRBD2 identical over 10 bases. The trim removed 3 bases at V and 3 bases at J, leaving 3 bases unmatched. Germline lookup yields CDR1 SGHRS and CDR2 YFSETQ. The CDR3 runs 14 residues. The chain's CDR3 is CASSSLAGSYEQYF. The CDR3, as DNA: TGCGCCAGCAGCTCACTAGCGGGGAGCTACGAGCAGTACTTC.

There are a few counts of this clone. The chain couples TRBV2 to TRBJ1-5; TRBD1 matches 9 bases. The CDR3 is made up of 13 amino acids. Germline CDR1 reads SNHLY; CDR2 reads FYNNEI. Germline trimming cut 11 bases from V and 2 bases from J; bases unmatched to any gene: 4. The chain's CDR3 is CAGRQGGNQPQHF. The CDR3 region has the DNA TGTGCCGGACGACAGGGGGGCAATCAGCCCCAGCATTTT.

The genes are TRBV20-1 and TRBJ1-5, with D unclear. The CDR3 extends over 14 amino acids. The germline CDR1 and CDR2 sequences are DFQATT and SNEGSKA (reference sequence). V gave up 3 bases and J gave up 4 bases, with 13 bases separating them. The CDR3: CSASTFPANQPQHF. The CDR3 region has the DNA TGCAGTGCTAGTACATTCCCAGCGAATCAGCCCCAGCATTTT.

This chain connects TRBV3-1 (or the pseudogene TRBV3-2) to TRBJ1-3; the match to TRBD1 covers 8 bases. This CDR3 spans 15 amino acids. Germline V gene data show CDR1 as LGHDT and CDR2 as YNNKEL (reference sequence). The J segment lost 5 bases and the V segment lost 6 bases, leaving 9 bases of the junction unmatched. Written as DNA, the CDR3 is TGTGCCAGCAGTCTTGGACAGGGAGGGAGAAACACCATATATTTT. As protein: CASSLGQGGRNTIYF.

The chain uses TRBV10-2 and TRBJ1-1; 10 nucleotides line up with TRBD1. The CDR3 is 17 amino acids. Germline CDR1 and CDR2: WSHSY and SAAADI. Trimming cost V 6 bases and J 1 base; bases outside gene matches: 11. In DNA form, the CDR3 reads TGCGCCAGCAGAAGAAGCGGGACAGGGGCCGCGAACACTGAAGCTTTCTTT. It translates to CASRRSGTGAANTEAFF.

This chain uses TRBV18 with TRBJ2-1; D might be TRBD1 (5 bases). Trimming pared 0 bases from V and 2 bases from J, leaving 14 bases between. Germline loops: CDR1 KGHSH, CDR2 LQKENI. This CDR3 spans 17 amino acids. CDR3 in DNA: TGTGCCAGCTCACCACCGAGCCAGGGTGTACCCTACAATGAGCAGTTCTTC. Protein: CASSPPSQGVPYNEQFF.

This chain uses TRBV19 with TRBJ1-4; D is perhaps TRBD1 (5 bases). CDR1 and CDR2 from the germline V gene are LNHDA and SQIVND (reference sequence). Deletions cut 5 bases from V and 8 bases from J, with 24 bases between. CDR3 length: 17 residues. The CDR3 sequence: CASSFDSRHRQAEKLFF. DNA for the CDR3: TGTGCCAGTAGTTTCGACTCCAGGCACAGGCAGGCGGAAAAACTGTTTTTT.

DNA of the CDR3: TGCGCCAGCAGCCAAGACTACGGCGGCGCTATGAGCTACACCTTC. Encoded protein: CASSQDYGGAMSYTF. The rearrangement joins TRBV4-3 to TRBJ1-2; D ambiguous. The germline V and J ends were trimmed by 0 bases and 9 bases, with 17 bases remaining between them. This CDR3 spans 15 amino acids. Germline V gives CDR1 LGHNA, CDR2 YSLEER.

The CDR3 DNA reads as TGTGCTAGTGGTTTGCGCAGGGGAGCCCAAGAGACCCAGTACTTC. It specifies CASGLRRGAQETQYF. This sequence joins TRBV12-5 and TRBJ2-5; D possibly corresponds to TRBD1 (6 bases). Trimming removed 2 bases from V and 1 base from J, with 11 bases in between. The germline V gene encodes CDR1 LGHNT and CDR2 FRNRAP. The CDR3 loop spans 15 amino acids.

The CDR3 spells CASIRQGSPYEQYF. The CDR3 DNA reads TGTGCCAGCATTAGGCAGGGGTCCCCCTACGAGCAGTACTTC. The chain joins TRBV25-1 to TRBJ2-7; D is possibly TRBD1 (6 bases). Per germline, CDR1 MGHDK and CDR2 SYGVNS. CDR3 length: 14 residues. The germline V and J ends were trimmed by 7 bases and 2 bases, with 15 bases remaining between them.

CDR3 nucleotide sequence: TGTGCCAGCAGCCCGATGGGCGAAGATGGCTACACCTTC. Protein product: CASSPMGEDGYTF. This chain uses TRBV5-4 with TRBJ1-2; the D is unclear. From germline, CDR1 is SGHNT and CDR2 YYREEE (reference sequence). The CDR3 consists of 13 residues. Trimming shortened V by 4 bases and J by 6 bases, and 13 bases separated the two germline ends.

The CDR3 sequence: CAISEGTGVNSPLHF. In DNA form, the CDR3 reads TGTGCCATCAGTGAAGGGACAGGGGTTAATTCACCCCTCCACTTT. V and J are TRBV10-3 and TRBJ1-6, with 10 bases lining up with TRBD1. V gave up 3 bases and J gave up 6 bases; unmatched junction bases: 2. This CDR3 is built from 15 residues. Germline V gene data show CDR1 as ENHRY and CDR2 as SYGVKD.

V usage is TRBV7-9 and J usage is TRBJ1-1; unclear D gene. V gave up 0 bases and J gave up 0 bases, with 5 bases separating them. CDR3 length: 14 amino acids. The germline V gene encodes CDR1 SEHNR and CDR2 FQNEAQ (reference sequence). CDR3 loop: CASSLAAVNTEAFF. CDR3 DNA sequence: TGTGCCAGCAGCTTAGCCGCGGTGAACACTGAAGCTTTCTTT.

The chain has TRBV9 and TRBJ2-2; D gene unclear. CDR1 is SGDLS, CDR2 YYNGEE, per germline. The CDR3 sequence is 16 residues long. The V gene lost 4 bases and the J gene lost 0 bases, with 13 bases spanning the gap. CDR3 sequence: CASSLSAVTNTGELFF. Here the CDR3 DNA reads TGTGCCAGCAGCCTTAGTGCCGTAACGAACACCGGGGAGCTGTTTTTT.

This chain links TRBV19 with TRBJ2-6; D unresolved. Trimming took 8 bases from V and 0 from J, leaving 8 bases between them. Germline V gene data show CDR1 as LNHDA and CDR2 as SQIVND (reference sequence). The CDR3 is 14 residues long. CDR3 region: CASRLLSGANVLTF. CDR3 in DNA: TGTGCCAGTCGGTTGCTCTCTGGGGCCAACGTCCTGACTTTC. Using reference TRBV19 and TRBJ2-6 for the parts outside the CDR3, the full variable domain is DGGITQSPKYLFRKEGQNVTLSCEQNLNHDAMYWYRQDPGQGLRLIYYSQIVNDFQKGDIAEGYSVSREKKESFPLTVTSAQKNPTAFYLCASRLLSGANVLTFGAGSRLTVL.

This clone is medium-sized. The V call is TRBV5-4, the J call TRBJ2-2, with 7 bases aligning to TRBD1. CDR3 length: 15 amino acids. Germline CDR1 is SGHNT and CDR2 is YYREEE (reference sequence). Germline trimming cut 0 bases from V and 4 bases from J; bases unmatched to any gene: 3. CDR3 residues: CASSLDTGVTGELFF. The CDR3 bases are TGTGCCAGCAGCTTGGACACAGGGGTCACCGGGGAGCTGTTTTTT.